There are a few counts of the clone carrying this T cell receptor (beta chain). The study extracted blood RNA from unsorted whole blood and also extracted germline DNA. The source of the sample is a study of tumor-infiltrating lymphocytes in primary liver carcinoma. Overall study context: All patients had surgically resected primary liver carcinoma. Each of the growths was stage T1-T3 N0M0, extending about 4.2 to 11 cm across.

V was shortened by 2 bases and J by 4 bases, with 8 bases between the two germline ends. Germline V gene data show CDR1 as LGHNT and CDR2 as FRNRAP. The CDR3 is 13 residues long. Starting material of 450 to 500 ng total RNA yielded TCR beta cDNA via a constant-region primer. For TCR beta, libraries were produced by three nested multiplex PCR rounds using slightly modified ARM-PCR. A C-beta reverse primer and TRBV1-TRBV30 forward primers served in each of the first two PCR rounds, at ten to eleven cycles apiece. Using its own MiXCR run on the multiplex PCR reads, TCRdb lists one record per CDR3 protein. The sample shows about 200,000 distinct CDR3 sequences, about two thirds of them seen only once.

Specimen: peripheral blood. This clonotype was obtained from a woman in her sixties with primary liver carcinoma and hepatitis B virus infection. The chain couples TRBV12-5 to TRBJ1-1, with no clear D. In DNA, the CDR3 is TGTGCTAGTGGTTTGTTTGTGGGCACTGAAGCTTTCTTT. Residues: CASGLFVGTEAFF.